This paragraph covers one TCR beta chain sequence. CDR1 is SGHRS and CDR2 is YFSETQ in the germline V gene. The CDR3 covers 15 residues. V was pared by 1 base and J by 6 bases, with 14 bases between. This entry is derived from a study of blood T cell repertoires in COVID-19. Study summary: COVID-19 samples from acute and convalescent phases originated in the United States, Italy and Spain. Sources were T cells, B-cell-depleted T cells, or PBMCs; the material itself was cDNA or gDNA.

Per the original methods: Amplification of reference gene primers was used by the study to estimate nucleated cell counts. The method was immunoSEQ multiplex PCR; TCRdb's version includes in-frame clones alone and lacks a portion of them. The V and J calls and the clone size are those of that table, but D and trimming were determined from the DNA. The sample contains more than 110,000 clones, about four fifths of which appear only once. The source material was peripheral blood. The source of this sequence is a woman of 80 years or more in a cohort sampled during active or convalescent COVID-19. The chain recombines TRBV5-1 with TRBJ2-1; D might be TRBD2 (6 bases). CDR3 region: CASSLQGWGGNEQFF. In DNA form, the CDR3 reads TGCGCCAGCAGCTTGCAAGGGTGGGGAGGCAATGAGCAGTTCTTC.